This is a list of T cell receptor beta chains from one sample in a study of cytomegalovirus exposure and HLA in healthy donors. The method was immunoSEQ multiplex PCR; TCRdb's version includes in-frame clones alone and lacks a portion of them. The sample consists of some 130,000 clones, approximately 80% of them appearing once. Input material: PBMCs. The source of these receptors is a girl aged 2-10 years in good health and CMV-seronegative. The conserved cysteine and the conserved F or W are not part of the CDR3 here. The size field is filled for only some rows; it gives once, few, many or a size class.

clone_size	v_call	j_call	cdr3_aa
-	TRBV27	TRBJ2-1	ASRSGVYNEQF
-	TRBV19	TRBJ1-5	ASSIGVLGSQPQH
once	TRBV18	TRBJ2-1	ASSQRTSGSGNEQF
few	TRBV25-1	TRBJ1-5	ASGGTGAYSNQPQH
-	TRBV27	-	ASSLGHPFEQY
-	TRBV27	TRBJ2-2	ASTASSNTGELF
once	TRBV9	TRBJ1-1	ASSPGQSMNTEAF
-	TRBV6-5	TRBJ2-6	ASSYESVANVLT
-	TRBV6-1	TRBJ2-5	ASSELAGGQETQY
-	TRBV18	TRBJ1-2	ASSPETDNHYGYT
-	TRBV29-1	TRBJ2-2	SVVDMNTGELF
-	TRBV15	TRBJ1-5	ATSGDRGLPYLSNQPQH
-	TRBV7-8	TRBJ2-7	ASSSQGQGGEQY
-	TRBV27	TRBJ1-1	ASSLTRDTEAF
-	TRBV27	TRBJ2-7	ASGTAGGSYEQY
once	TRBV15	TRBJ1-3	ATMARGRTIY
-	TRBV7-9	TRBJ1-3	ASSFSASGNTIY
few	TRBV27	TRBJ2-7	ASSKTESYEQY
-	TRBV5-4	TRBJ2-3	ASSFGLAPELADTQY
-	TRBV4-3	TRBJ1-1	ASSQGTPGVGTEAF
-	TRBV25-1	TRBJ1-1	ASSPSQGRSTEAF
once	TRBV7-2	TRBJ1-1	ASSRRTAQNTEAF
-	TRBV2	TRBJ1-1	ASSQGQKTEAF
-	TRBV18	TRBJ2-3	ASSPGTSYTDTQY
-	TRBV30	TRBJ1-6	AWSVGQRNSPLH
-	TRBV6-1	TRBJ2-5	AGRDIGQETQY
-	TRBV15	TRBJ1-2	ATSMTGDYGYT
-	TRBV7-2	TRBJ1-5	ASSLQGGQPQH
-	TRBV27	TRBJ1-4	ASSSPPRTGRDEKLF
-	TRBV30	TRBJ2-2	AWSVRTGGFTGELF
-	TRBV27	TRBJ1-1	ASSLYQGTSEAF
-	TRBV6-5	TRBJ1-2	ASSYEQGNGYT
-	TRBV7-6	TRBJ2-3	ASSLSGTSGRGIEQY
-	TRBV30	TRBJ2-1	AGTGTGGFFGNEQF
once	TRBV19	TRBJ1-1	ASSIWDRGPNTEAF
-	TRBV25-1	TRBJ2-1	ASRGVGGRDTAYNEQF
-	TRBV28	TRBJ1-4	ASRWTGPPTNEKLF
few	TRBV5-4	TRBJ2-5	ASSGEIRETQY
-	TRBV4-1	TRBJ2-3	ASSQDVTSGLTDTQY
-	TRBV23-1	TRBJ2-3	ASSQSYSAGLSTDTQY
-	TRBV6-5	TRBJ1-2	ASNRDFKANYGYT
-	TRBV5-8	TRBJ2-1	ASSPDSPSGYNEQF
-	TRBV5-5	TRBJ1-6	ASSLEGRGSPLH
once	TRBV27	TRBJ2-7	ASSFRRGDNEQY
-	TRBV7-9	TRBJ2-3	ASSPRGSRGTDTQY
-	TRBV28	TRBJ1-2	ASSIGQGTGYT
-	TRBV6-1	TRBJ2-1	ASRGLAGGRNEQF
few	TRBV10-2	TRBJ1-1	ASTDRGTEAF
-	TRBV19	TRBJ1-5	ASSILRDQPQH
-	TRBV28	TRBJ1-5	ASSRAGTGNQPQH
-	TRBV7-6	TRBJ2-1	ASSLGPSGQGAWF
-	TRBV13	TRBJ2-3	ASSQAGGTDTQY
-	TRBV19	TRBJ2-7	ASSPTSGEAYEQY
once	TRBV27	TRBJ2-1	ASSSPGVTTRNEQF
-	TRBV28	TRBJ1-5	ASSGDQPQH
-	TRBV7-9	TRBJ2-3	ASSFNGHSLLAQY
-	TRBV11-3	TRBJ2-2	ASSLTRNTGELF
-	TRBV16	TRBJ1-2	ASSQETTGSGYT
-	TRBV6-6	TRBJ2-7	ASSSRGGAYEQY
-	TRBV19	TRBJ2-2	ASSIGHSGELF